The clone carrying this T cell receptor beta chain showed up just once. V was clipped by 4 bases and J by 4 bases; unmatched bases: 3. The CDR3 is 15 residues long. Germline CDR1 SNHLY, CDR2 FYNNEI. These data originate in a study of technical replicates of blood from several donors. Assay: immunoSEQ multiplex PCR; the TCRdb copy retains only in-frame clones and omits some. The sample includes about 68,000 clones, 95% to 97% of them seen just once. This chain joins TRBV2 and TRBJ2-2; 10 bases line up with TRBD2. This TCR derives from a human donor in good health. The sequenced sample was T cells isolated from PBMCs. This chain's CDR3 is CASSALAGGTGELFF. Written as DNA, the CDR3 is TGTGCCAGCAGTGCGTTAGCGGGAGGCACCGGGGAGCTGTTTTTT.